The source of this T cell receptor beta chain is a study of graft-versus-host responses after intestinal transplantation. Across the study: Grafts were multivisceral, liver-intestinal, or isolated intestinal.

Study-wide points: With peak circulating GvH clone levels came an association with early post-transplant HvG declines. Ileal or blood samples showed some GvH clones first, and such clones were also found in recipient marrow.

For this clone: Its antigen is as yet unknown.

The protocol was immunoSEQ multiplex PCR, while the TCRdb copy is restricted to in-frame clones and leaves out a portion. The data hold approximately 89,000 clones, with more than 80% observed a single time. This CDR3 contains 13 residues. Germline V gene data show CDR1 as SNHLY and CDR2 as FYNNEI. V was cut by 1 base and J by 8 bases, with 11 bases left in between. The sequencing here drew on PBMCs, taken just under 460 days after intestinal transplant. The sequence was obtained from a human patient who received an intestinal transplant, so some T cells may come from the graft donor. The chain joins TRBV2 to TRBJ1-2, with D perhaps TRBD1 (5 bases). DNA for the CDR3: TGTGCCAGCAGTGAAGGGGGCAGGGACGGCTACACCTTC. It specifies CASSEGGRDGYTF.